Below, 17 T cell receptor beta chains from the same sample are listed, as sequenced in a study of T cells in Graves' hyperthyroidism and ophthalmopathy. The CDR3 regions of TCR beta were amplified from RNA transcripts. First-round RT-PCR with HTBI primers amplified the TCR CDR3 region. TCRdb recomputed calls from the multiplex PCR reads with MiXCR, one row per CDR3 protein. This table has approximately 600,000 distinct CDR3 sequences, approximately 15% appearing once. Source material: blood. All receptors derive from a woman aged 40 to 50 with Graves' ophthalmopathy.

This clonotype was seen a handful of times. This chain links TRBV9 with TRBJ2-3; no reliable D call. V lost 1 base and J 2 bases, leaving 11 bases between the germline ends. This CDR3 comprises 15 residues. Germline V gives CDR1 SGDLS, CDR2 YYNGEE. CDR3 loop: CASSVSVLATDTQYF. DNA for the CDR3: TGTGCCAGCAGCGTATCTGTCCTGGCCACAGATACGCAGTATTTT.

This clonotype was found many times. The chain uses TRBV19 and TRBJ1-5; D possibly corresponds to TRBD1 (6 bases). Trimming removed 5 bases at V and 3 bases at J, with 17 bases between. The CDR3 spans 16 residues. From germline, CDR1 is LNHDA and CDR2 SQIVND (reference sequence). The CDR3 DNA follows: TGTGCCAGTAGTTCACTGGGACACAGACCCAATCAGCCCCAGCATTTT. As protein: CASSSLGHRPNQPQHF.

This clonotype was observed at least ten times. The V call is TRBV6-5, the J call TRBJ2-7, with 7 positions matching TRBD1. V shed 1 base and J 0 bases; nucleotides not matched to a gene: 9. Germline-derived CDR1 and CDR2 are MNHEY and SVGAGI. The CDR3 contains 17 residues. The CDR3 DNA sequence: TGTGCCAGCAGTTACTTAGGACAGGTATACCTCTCCTACGAGCAGTACTTC. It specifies CASSYLGQVYLSYEQYF.

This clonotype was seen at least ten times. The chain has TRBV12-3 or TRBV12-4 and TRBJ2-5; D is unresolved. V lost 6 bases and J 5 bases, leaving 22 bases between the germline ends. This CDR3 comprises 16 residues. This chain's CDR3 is CASSENSHTRLETQYF. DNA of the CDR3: TGTGCCAGCAGCGAAAACTCCCACACACGGCTGGAGACCCAGTACTTC.

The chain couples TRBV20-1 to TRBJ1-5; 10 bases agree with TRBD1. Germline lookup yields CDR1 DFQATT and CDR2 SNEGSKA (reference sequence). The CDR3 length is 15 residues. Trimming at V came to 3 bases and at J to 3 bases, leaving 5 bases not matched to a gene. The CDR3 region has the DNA TGCAGTGCTAGGGGGACAGGGGCGTACAATCAGCCCCAGCATTTT. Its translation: CSARGTGAYNQPQHF.

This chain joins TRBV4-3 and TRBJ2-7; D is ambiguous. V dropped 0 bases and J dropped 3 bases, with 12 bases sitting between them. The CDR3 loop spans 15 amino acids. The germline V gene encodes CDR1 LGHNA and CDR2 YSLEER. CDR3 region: CASSQDGATLYEQYF. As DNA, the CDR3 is TGCGCCAGCAGCCAAGACGGCGCGACTCTCTACGAGCAGTACTTC.

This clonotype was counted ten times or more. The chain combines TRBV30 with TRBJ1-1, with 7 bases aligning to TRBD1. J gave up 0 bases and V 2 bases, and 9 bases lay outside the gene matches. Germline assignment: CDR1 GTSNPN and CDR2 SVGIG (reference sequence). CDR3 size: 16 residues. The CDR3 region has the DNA TGTGCCTGGAGTCCTCTGGGGGGACAGCTGAACACTGAAGCTTTCTTT. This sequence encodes CAWSPLGGQLNTEAFF.

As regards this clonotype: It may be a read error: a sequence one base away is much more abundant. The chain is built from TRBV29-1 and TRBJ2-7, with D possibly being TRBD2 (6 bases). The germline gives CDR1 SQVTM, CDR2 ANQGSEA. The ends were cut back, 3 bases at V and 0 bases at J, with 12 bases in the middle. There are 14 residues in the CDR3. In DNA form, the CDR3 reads TGCAGCGTTGATGGGCTGGGGGGCTCCTACGAGCAGTACTTC. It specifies CSVDGLGGSYEQYF.

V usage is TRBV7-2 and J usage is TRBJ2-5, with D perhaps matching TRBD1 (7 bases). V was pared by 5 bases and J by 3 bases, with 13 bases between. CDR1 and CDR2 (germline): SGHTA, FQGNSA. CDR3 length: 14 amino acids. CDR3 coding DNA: TGTGCCAGCAGCCGCGGGGACAGTAAAGAGACCCAGTACTTC. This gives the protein CASSRGDSKETQYF.

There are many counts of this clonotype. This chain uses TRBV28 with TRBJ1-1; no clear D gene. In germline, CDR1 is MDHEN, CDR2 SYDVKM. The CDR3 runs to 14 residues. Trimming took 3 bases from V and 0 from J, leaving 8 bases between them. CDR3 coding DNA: TGTGCCAGCAGTTTTCTGTTAATGAACACTGAAGCTTTCTTT. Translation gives CASSFLLMNTEAFF.

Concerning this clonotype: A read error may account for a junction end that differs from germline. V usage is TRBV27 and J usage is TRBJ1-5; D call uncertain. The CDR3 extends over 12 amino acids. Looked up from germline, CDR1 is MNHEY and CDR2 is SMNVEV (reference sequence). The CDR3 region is CASSFGNQPQRF. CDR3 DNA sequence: TGTGCCAGCAGTTTCGGGAATCAGCCCCAGCGTTTT.

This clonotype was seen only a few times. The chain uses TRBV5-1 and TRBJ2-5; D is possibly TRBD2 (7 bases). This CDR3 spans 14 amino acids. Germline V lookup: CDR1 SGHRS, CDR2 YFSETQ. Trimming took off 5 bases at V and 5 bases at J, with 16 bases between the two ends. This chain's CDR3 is CASRPGAGVETQYF. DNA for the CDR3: TGCGCCAGCAGACCGGGGGCGGGAGTGGAGACCCAGTACTTC. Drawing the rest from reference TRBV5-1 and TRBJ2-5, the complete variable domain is KAGVTQTPRYLIKTRGQQVTLSCSPISGHRSVSWYQQTPGQGLQFLFEYFSETQRNKGNFPGRFSGRQFSNSRSEMNVSTLELGDSALYLCASRPGAGVETQYFGPGTRLLVL.

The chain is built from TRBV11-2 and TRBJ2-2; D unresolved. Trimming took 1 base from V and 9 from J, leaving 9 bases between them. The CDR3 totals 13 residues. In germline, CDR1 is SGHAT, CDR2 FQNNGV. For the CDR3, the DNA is TGTGCCAGCAGCTTAGTCCTCTTGAGGGAGCTGTTTTTT. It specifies CASSLVLLRELFF.

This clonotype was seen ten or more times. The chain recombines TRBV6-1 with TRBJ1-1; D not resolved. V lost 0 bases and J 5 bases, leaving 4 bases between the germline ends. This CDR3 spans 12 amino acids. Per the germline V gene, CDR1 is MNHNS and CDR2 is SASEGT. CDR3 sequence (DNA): TGTGCCAGCAGTGAAGCAGCAACTGAAGCTTTCTTT. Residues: CASSEAATEAFF.

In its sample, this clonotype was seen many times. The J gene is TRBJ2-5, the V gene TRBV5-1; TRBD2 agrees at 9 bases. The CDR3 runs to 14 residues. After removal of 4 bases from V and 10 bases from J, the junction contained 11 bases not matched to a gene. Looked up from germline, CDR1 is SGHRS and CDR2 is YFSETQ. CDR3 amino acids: CASSDGLAPHIQYF. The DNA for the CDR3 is TGCGCCAGCAGCGACGGACTAGCGCCCCATATCCAGTACTTC.

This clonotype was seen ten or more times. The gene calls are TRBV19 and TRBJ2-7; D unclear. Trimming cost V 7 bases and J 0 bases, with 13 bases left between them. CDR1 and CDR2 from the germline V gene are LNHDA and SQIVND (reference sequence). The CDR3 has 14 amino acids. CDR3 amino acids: CASKPRLFSYEQYF. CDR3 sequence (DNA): TGTGCCAGTAAGCCCCGCCTTTTCTCCTACGAGCAGTACTTC.

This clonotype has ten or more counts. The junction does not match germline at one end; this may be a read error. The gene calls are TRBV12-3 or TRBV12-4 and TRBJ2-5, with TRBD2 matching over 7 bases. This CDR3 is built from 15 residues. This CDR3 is CASSLLPAGQGTQYF. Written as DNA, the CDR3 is TGTGCCAGCAGTTTATTGCCAGCGGGGCAAGGGACCCAGTACTTC.